Given below is one TCR beta chain in context. TCRdb's table, derived via immunoSEQ multiplex PCR, lists solely in-frame clones and lacks some. The table lists 250,000 to 300,000 clones, 80% to 85% of them singletons. The data stem from a study of blood T cell repertoires in COVID-19. Within 2 weeks of study entry, exposed participants had contacted a PCR-confirmed or clinician-diagnosed COVID-19 case. The source of this sequence is a middle-aged man who had been exposed to COVID-19. Sequenced input: PBMCs or T cells enriched from blood (not recorded which).

CDR3 sequence reads: CASSFDEGAEAFF. DNA for the CDR3: TGTGCCAGCAGCTTCGATGAGGGAGCTGAAGCTTTCTTT. The chain combines TRBV11-3 with TRBJ1-1; no clear D gene. The length of the CDR3 is 13 residues. Germline-derived CDR1 and CDR2 are SGHNT and YENEEA. Trimming took off 3 bases at V and 6 bases at J, with 11 bases between the two ends.